The clone carrying this T cell receptor beta chain was seen repeatedly, ten times or more. Its target is not known. One junction end does not reproduce the germline sequence, and a read error may be involved. CDR3 length equals 16 residues. The V gene's germline CDR1 is SGHRS and CDR2 YFSETQ. The time point was: newly diagnosed GD, antithyroid drugs for less than 3 months. PBMC-extracted RNA yielded the TCR library. These data come from a study of regulatory T cells in long-lasting Graves disease. Study-wide results and limits: There were preferences for TRBV28, TRBJ1-2 and TRBJ2-5 in persistent disease.

To make TCR beta libraries, researchers used iRepertoire HTBI primers and Arm-PCR of CDR3 regions. In TCRdb, the multiplex PCR reads were re-called with MiXCR into one record per CDR3 protein. The table shows 500,000 or so distinct CDR3 sequences, with about 16% occurring only once. The data also belong to a second study, concerning T cells in Graves' hyperthyroidism and ophthalmopathy.

This TCR derives from a middle-aged man with Graves disease. The chain employs TRBV5-1 and TRBJ2-7, with 9 bases aligning to TRBD2. The sample consisted of peripheral blood mononuclear cells (PBMCs), taken at new diagnosis, from a patient treated with antithyroid drugs. The CDR3: CASSLGLAGKSYEQYF. The DNA for the CDR3 is TGTGCCAGCAGCTTGGGTCTAGCGGGAAAGTCCTACGAGCAGTACTTC.